This T cell receptor (beta chain) comes out of a study of blood T cell repertoires in COVID-19. The CDR3 is 19 amino acids. Germline CDR1 LNHDA, CDR2 SQIVND (reference sequence). J lost 3 bases, V lost 0 bases, and 10 bases had no gene match. Sequencing used immunoSEQ multiplex PCR; TCRdb keeps in-frame clones, though not all of them. Among some 70,000 clones listed, 70% to 90% were seen once. Sequenced input: peripheral blood. The chain is built from TRBV19 and TRBJ2-7; TRBD2 matches at 14 bases. The TCR was taken from a woman in her sixties or seventies with acute or convalescent COVID-19. CDR3: CASSIEYGTSGSLLYEQYF. CDR3 nucleotide sequence: TGTGCCAGTAGTATAGAGTATGGGACTAGCGGGAGTCTCCTCTACGAGCAGTACTTC. The full variable domain, with the rest looked up from reference TRBV19 and TRBJ2-7, is DGGITQSPKYLFRKEGQNVTLSCEQNLNHDAMYWYRQDPGQGLRLIYYSQIVNDFQKGDIAEGYSVSREKKESFPLTVTSAQKNPTAFYLCASSIEYGTSGSLLYEQYFGPGTRLTVT.